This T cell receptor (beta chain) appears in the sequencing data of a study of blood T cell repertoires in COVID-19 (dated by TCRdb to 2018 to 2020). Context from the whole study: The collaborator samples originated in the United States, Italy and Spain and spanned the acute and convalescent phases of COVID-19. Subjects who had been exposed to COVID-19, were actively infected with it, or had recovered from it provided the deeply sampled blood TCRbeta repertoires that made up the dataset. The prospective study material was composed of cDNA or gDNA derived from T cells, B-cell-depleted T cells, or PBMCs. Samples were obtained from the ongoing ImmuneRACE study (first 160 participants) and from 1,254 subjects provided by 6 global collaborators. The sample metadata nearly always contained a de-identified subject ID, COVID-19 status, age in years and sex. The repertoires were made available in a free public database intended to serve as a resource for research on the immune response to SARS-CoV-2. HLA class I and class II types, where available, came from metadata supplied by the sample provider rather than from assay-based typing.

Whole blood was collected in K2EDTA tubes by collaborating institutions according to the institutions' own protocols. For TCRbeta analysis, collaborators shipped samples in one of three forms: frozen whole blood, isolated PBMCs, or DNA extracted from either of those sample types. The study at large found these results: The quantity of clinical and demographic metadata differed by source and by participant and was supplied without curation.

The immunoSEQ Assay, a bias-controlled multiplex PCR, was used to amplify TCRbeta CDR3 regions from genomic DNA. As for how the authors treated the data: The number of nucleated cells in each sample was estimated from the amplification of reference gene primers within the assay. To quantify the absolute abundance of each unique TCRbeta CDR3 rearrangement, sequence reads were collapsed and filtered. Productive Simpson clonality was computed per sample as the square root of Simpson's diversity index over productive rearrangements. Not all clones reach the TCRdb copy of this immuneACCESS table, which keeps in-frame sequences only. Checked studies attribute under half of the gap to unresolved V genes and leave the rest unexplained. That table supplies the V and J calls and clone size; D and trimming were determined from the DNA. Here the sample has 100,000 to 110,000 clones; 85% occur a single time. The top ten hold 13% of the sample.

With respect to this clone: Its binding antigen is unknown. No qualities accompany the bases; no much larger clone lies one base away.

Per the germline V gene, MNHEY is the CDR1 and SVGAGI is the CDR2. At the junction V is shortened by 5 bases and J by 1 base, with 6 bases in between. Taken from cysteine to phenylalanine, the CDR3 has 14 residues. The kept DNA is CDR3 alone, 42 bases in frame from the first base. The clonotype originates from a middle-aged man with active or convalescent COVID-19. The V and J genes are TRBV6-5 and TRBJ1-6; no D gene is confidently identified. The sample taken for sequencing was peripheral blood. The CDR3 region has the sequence CASSPGSYNSPLHF. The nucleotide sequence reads TGTGCCAGCAGTCCGGGATCCTATAATTCACCCCTCCACTTT.